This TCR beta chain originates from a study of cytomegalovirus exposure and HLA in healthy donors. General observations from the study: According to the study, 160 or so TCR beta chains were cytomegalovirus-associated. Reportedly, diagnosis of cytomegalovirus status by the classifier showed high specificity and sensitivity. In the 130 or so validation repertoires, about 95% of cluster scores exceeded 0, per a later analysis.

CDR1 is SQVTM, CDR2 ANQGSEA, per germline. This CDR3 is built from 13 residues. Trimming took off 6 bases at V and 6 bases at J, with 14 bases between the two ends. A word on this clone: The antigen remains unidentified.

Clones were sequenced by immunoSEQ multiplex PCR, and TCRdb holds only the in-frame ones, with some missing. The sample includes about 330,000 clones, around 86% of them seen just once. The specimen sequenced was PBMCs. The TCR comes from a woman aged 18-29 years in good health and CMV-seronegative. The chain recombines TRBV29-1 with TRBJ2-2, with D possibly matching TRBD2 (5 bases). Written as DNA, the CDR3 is TGCAGCGTCGCTCCGTATAGCGCCGGGGAGCTGTTTTTT. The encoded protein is CSVAPYSAGELFF.